This TCR beta chain emerged from a study of a mutant IDH1 vaccine in newly diagnosed glioma listed by TCRdb under 2021. The study in broad terms: Vaccination started 4-6 weeks after radiotherapy alone, or was given together with temozolomide cycles in the groups whose treatment included chemotherapy. Visit V12 was the week-35 safety follow-up and visit V13 was the week-47 end of study. Of the 32 treated patients, about 60% were male and 37.5% were female, and the mean age was roughly 40 years. Peripheral blood was drawn at six visits: V03 (baseline), V05, V07, V10, V12 and V13. Before enrollment, patients had received standard therapy of radiotherapy alone, temozolomide alone, or radiochemotherapy with temozolomide; most received the combination. For exploratory analyses, longitudinal TCRB deep sequencing was carried out in around 26 treated patients wherever samples were available.

The paper as a whole reports these results and caveats: Pseudoprogression seemed to be unrelated to changes in the top peripheral T cell clonotypes found by TCRB sequencing. The authors stated that sample limitations prevented analyses of patient blood samples from being reproduced. PBMC samples for TCRB deep sequencing were selected based on availability. Vaccine-induced immune responses across multiple MHC alleles were detected in 90% to 95% of patients.

Ends trimmed: V by 2 bases, J by 4 bases; bases unmatched to a gene: 7. The CDR3 holds 15 amino acids from the cysteine to the phenylalanine. Of the read, only the CDR3 DNA is kept; its 45 bases are in frame from base 1. Looking up the germline V gene yields CDR1 MDHEN and CDR2 SYDVKM. The library relied on the immunoSEQ multiplex PCR assay. Rearranged TCR beta chain sequences were amplified using the hsTCRB Kit according to the manufacturer's protocol. Sequencing of TCRB libraries was carried out on an Illumina MiSeq. As for how the authors treated the data: The kit vendor's proprietary platform handled demultiplexing, trimming and gene mapping. The source is immuneACCESS, and TCRdb retained only in-frame sequences with V and J called. Part of the clones is not carried over; for the studies checked, unresolved V genes explain less than half of this, and the remainder is unexplained. V, J and clone size were drawn from that table, and D and trimming were deduced from the DNA. The sample table holds tens of thousands of clones, of which around four fifths were seen once. The ten most abundant clones make up more than 3% of the sample.

Comments on this clone: Its antigen is still unknown. There are no base qualities to consult, and no much larger clone falls within one base.

This sample's time point label indicates: week 47, end of study. A 20-mer mutant IDH1 peptide at 300 micrograms in Montanide made up each vaccine dose, which was injected subcutaneously together with topical imiquimod. Patients received eight vaccinations in weeks 1, 3, 5, 7, 11, 15, 19 and 23, corresponding to visits V03 through V10. Newly diagnosed WHO grade 3 or 4 IDH1-mutant astrocytomas showing loss of nuclear ATRX were present in the donors. The samples were drawn from NOA16, a multicentre, single-arm, open-label phase I trial in Germany that tested a mutant IDH1 peptide vaccine in humans for the first time. The DNeasy Blood and Tissue Kit was used to extract genomic DNA from EDTA blood for TCRB sequencing.

The specimen comprised PBMCs, sampled from a glioma patient whose treatment included an IDH1 peptide vaccine. This receptor was obtained from a woman in her forties or fifties with glioma. Here the chain combines TRBV28 and TRBJ1-2; the junction holds 7 bases that match TRBD1. The CDR3 protein sequence reads: CASSLLQGVGYGYTF. The DNA is as follows: TGTGCCAGCAGTTTACTCCAGGGGGTCGGCTATGGCTACACCTTC.